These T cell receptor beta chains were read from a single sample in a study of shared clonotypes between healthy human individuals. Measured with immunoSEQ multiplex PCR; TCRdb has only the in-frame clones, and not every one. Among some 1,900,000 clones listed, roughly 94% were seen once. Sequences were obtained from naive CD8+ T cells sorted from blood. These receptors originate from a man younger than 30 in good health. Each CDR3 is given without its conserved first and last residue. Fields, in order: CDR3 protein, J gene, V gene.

ASSNPGTSPQPQH TRBJ1-5 TRBV21-1
ASSEGAGRNYEQY TRBJ2-7 TRBV2
ASSLRGAYEQY TRBJ2-7 TRBV7-9
SVRGLAGNNEQF TRBJ2-1 TRBV29-1
ATRTDNQPQH TRBJ1-5 TRBV5-1
ASSEYGTPPYEQY TRBJ2-7 TRBV6-1
ASSYASLPEQY TRBJ2-7 TRBV19
ASSPGQGAGNTIY TRBJ1-3 TRBV18
ASSLGTDIYGYT TRBJ1-2 TRBV5-6
ASSQWTGDPEAF TRBJ1-1 TRBV16
ASARGFSYEQY TRBJ2-7 TRBV11-3
ASTTQGAYNEQF TRBJ2-1 TRBV11-2
ASSGLAGADGELF TRBJ2-2 TRBV10-1
ASSAGTVGTDTQY TRBJ2-3 TRBV5-4
AWKEGQGVDYGYT TRBJ1-2 TRBV30
ASSLQAGGNTIY TRBJ1-3 TRBV27
ASGETGSVTDTQY TRBJ2-3 TRBV9
ASSRTGTDNNEQF TRBJ2-1 TRBV4-1
AWTTGTAINYGYT TRBJ1-2 TRBV30
ASRVGTINSPLH TRBJ1-6 TRBV27
ASSDPTEKDTQY TRBJ2-3 TRBV9
ASSYGGGTEAF TRBJ1-1 TRBV6-5
ASSLGAGPYEQY TRBJ2-7 TRBV28
ASSAGPGQEAGQPQH TRBJ1-5 TRBV5-6
ASSLFAGVGNEQF TRBJ2-1 TRBV7-6
AWSVRPGGENEQY TRBJ2-7 TRBV30
ASSLDGGAF TRBJ1-1 TRBV7-9
SVVPSTSALEQY TRBJ2-7 TRBV29-1
ASSLLVGSTYEQY TRBJ2-7 TRBV7-8
SVLMNTEAF TRBJ1-1 TRBV29-1
ASSHDRTYEQY TRBJ2-7 TRBV25-1
ASSIAGLASEQY TRBJ2-7 TRBV19
ASSRHDGYEQY TRBJ2-7 TRBV5-1
ASTSGAGNTGELF TRBJ2-2 TRBV9
ASSPNNVNYGYT TRBJ1-2 TRBV27
ASSYPPETQY TRBJ2-5 TRBV6-5
ASSGDLQETQY TRBJ2-5 TRBV2
ASSYSESLYGYT TRBJ1-2 TRBV6-5
ASSFPGLQYEQY TRBJ2-7 TRBV11-2
ASSPPEEPINEKLF TRBJ1-4 TRBV7-9
ASSDSGFNEQF TRBJ2-1 TRBV6-1
ASSPTGTNTEAF TRBJ1-1 TRBV6-5
SVVGTGGYTGELF TRBJ2-2 TRBV29-1
ASRAWPAVEAF TRBJ1-1 TRBV5-6
ASSLDPPGRSYNEQF TRBJ2-1 TRBV11-2
ASSMGQGTGELF TRBJ2-2 TRBV5-4
ASSYMDSTEETQY TRBJ2-5 TRBV6-5
ASSDSDRGRGNTIY TRBJ1-3 TRBV2
ASSIVTGGSYGYT TRBJ1-2 TRBV19
ASSLGNPYEQY TRBJ2-7 TRBV13
ASSQWGGKLSQRKETQY TRBJ2-5 TRBV11-2